The rows below give T cell receptor beta chains drawn from one sample of a study of T-cell reconstitution after alpha-beta-depleted transplantation in children. TCRdb called the PCR reads again in MiXCR, with one record for every CDR3 protein. The data contain approximately 230,000 distinct CDR3 sequences, 20% to 30% of them singletons. Sequenced here: PBMCs, mostly from graft donor cells, sampled 360 days after TCRalphabeta/CD19-depleted stem cell transplant. The receptor set was obtained from a female patient aged 2-9 years who had a stem cell transplant for congenital amegakaryocytic thrombocytopenia, so the T cells may come from the graft donor. Both conserved end residues are part of each CDR3. The D gene is left open where the match is weak. Part of the rows lack a size; the others show once, few, many or a class for expanded clones.

size	V	D	J	DNA	CDR3
-	TRBV2	-	TRBJ2-5	TGTGCCAGCAGTGGCGGGTGGCAAGAGACCCAGTACTTC	CASSGGWQETQYF
-	TRBV4-1	-	TRBJ1-2	TGCGCCAGCAGCCAAGTAGCGGTTTCCAAATCGGACTATGGCTACACCTTC	CASSQVAVSKSDYGYTF
many	TRBV20-1	TRBD2	TRBJ2-7	TGCAGTGCTTCGTCTAGCGGCCCCGCCTGGGAGCAGTACTTC	CSASSSGPAWEQYF
-	TRBV25-1	TRBD2	TRBJ2-5	TGTGCCAGCAGTCCAGCGGGGGGACCGGGAGAGACCCAGTACTTC	CASSPAGGPGETQYF
few	TRBV10-2	-	TRBJ2-7	TGCGCCAGCAGTGATGATGTATTCGGAATCGAGCAGTACTTC	CASSDDVFGIEQYF
few	TRBV2	TRBD2	TRBJ2-1	TGTGCCAGGACAGGGGGAGGACTAGCGGGGTACATCTACAATGAGCAGTTCTTC	CARTGGGLAGYIYNEQFF
-	TRBV4-1	TRBD1	TRBJ2-7	TGCGCCAGCAGCCCCTTACCGGGACAGTCCTACGAGCAGTACTTC	CASSPLPGQSYEQYF
-	TRBV5-1	TRBD2	TRBJ2-1	TGCGCCAGCAGCGTGGAAACCAAAGGACTAGCGGTAGGTCATGAGCAGTTCTTC	CASSVETKGLAVGHEQFF
-	TRBV3-1	-	TRBJ2-3	TGTGCCAGCAGCCCATACTCGGACAGCACAGATACGCAGTATTTT	CASSPYSDSTDTQYF
-	TRBV20-1	TRBD1	TRBJ2-7	TGCAGTGCTAGAGATAGCCGGGACAGGGGCTCTTCAGAGCAGTACTTC	CSARDSRDRGSSEQYF
-	TRBV5-1	TRBD1	TRBJ2-7	TGCGCCAGCCGAAACCTAAACCGAGAAGGGGGCTCAGGCTACGAGCAGTACTTC	CASRNLNREGGSGYEQYF